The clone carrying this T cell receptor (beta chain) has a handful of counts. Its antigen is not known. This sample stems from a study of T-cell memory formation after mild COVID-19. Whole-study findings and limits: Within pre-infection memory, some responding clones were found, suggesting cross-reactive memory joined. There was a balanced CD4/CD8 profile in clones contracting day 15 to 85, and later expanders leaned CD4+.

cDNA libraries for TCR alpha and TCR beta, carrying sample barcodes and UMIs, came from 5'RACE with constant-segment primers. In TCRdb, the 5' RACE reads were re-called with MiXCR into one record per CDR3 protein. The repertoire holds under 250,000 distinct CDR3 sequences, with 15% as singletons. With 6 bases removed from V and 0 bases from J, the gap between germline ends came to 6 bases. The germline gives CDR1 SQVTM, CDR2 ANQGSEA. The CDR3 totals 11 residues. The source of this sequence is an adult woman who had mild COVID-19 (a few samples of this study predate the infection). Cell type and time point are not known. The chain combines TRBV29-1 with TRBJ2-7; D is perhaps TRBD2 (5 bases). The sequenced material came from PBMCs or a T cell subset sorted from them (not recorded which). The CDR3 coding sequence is TGCAGCGTAAGCGGCTCCTACGAGCAGTACTTC. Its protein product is CSVSGSYEQYF.